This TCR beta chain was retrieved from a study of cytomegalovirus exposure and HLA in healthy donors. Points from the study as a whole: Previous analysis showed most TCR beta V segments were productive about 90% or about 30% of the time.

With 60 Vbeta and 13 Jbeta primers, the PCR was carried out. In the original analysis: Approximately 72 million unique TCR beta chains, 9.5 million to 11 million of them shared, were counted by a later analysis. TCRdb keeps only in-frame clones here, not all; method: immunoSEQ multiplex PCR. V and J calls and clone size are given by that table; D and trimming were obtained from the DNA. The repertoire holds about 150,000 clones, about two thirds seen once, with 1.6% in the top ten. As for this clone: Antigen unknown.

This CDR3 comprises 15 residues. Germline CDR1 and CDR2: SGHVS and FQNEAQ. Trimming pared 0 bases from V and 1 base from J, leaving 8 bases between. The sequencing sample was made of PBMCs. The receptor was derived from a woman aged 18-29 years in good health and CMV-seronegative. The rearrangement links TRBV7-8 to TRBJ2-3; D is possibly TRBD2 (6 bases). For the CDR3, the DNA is TGTGCCAGCAGCTTAGCCTCGGGAGGCACAGATACGCAGTATTTT. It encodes CASSLASGGTDTQYF.